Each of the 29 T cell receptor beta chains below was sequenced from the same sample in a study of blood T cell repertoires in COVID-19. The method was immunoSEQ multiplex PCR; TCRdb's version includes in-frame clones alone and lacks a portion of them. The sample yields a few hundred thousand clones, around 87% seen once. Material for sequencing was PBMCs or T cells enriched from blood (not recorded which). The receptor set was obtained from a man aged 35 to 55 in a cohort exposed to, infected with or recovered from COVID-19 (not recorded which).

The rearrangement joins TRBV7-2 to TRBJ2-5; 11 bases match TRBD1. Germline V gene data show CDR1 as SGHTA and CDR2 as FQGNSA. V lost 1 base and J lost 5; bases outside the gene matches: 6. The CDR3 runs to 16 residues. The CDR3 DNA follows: TGTGCCAGCAGCTTAGGTGGGACAGGGGGTTTGGAGACCCAGTACTTC. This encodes CASSLGGTGGLETQYF.

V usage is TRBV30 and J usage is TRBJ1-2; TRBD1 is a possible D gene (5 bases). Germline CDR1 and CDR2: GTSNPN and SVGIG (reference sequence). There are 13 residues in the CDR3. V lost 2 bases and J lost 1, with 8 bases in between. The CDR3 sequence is CAWSKQDNYGYTF. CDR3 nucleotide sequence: TGTGCCTGGAGTAAACAGGATAACTATGGCTACACCTTC.

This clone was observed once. CDR3 sequence (DNA): TGTGCCAGTAGTAGACTAGCGGGAGGGGCCTACGAGCAGTACTTC. It encodes CASSRLAGGAYEQYF. The chain employs TRBV19 and TRBJ2-7; 14 bases agree with TRBD2. The CDR3 runs 15 residues. CDR1 is LNHDA, CDR2 SQIVND, per germline (reference sequence). V shed 4 bases, J shed 2 bases, and the junction held 1 base outside the gene matches. The full variable domain, with the rest looked up from reference TRBV19 and TRBJ2-7, is DGGITQSPKYLFRKEGQNVTLSCEQNLNHDAMYWYRQDPGQGLRLIYYSQIVNDFQKGDIAEGYSVSREKKESFPLTVTSAQKNPTAFYLCASSRLAGGAYEQYFGPGTRLTVT.

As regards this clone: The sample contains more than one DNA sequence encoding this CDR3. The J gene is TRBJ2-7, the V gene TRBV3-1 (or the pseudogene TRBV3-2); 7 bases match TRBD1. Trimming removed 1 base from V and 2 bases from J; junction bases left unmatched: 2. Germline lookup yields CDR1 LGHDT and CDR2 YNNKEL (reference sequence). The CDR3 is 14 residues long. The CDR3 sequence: CASSQGTGTYEQYF. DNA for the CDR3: TGTGCCAGCAGCCAAGGGACAGGAACCTACGAGCAGTACTTC.

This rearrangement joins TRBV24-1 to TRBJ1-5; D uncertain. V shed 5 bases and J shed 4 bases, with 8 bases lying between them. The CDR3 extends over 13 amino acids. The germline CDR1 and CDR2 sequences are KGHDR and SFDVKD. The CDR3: CATSANQNQPQHF. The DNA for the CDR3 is TGTGCCACCAGTGCCAATCAAAATCAGCCCCAGCATTTT.

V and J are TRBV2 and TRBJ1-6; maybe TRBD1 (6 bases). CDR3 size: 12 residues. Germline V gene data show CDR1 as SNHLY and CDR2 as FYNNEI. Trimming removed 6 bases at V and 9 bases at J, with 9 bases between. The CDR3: CASRQGSSPLHF. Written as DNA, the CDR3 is TGTGCCAGCAGACAGGGCAGTTCACCCCTCCACTTT. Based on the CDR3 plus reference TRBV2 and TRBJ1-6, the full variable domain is EPEVTQTPSHQVTQMGQEVILRCVPISNHLYFYWYRQILGQKVEFLVSFYNNEISEKSEIFDDQFSVERPDGSNFTLKIRSTKLEDSAMYFCASRQGSSPLHFGNGTRLTVT.

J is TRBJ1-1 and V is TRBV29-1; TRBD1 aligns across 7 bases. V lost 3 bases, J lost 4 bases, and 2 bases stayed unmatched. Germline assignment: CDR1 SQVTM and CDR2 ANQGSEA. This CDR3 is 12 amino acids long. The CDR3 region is CSVDRGTTEAFF. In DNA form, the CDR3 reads TGCAGCGTTGACAGGGGGACCACTGAAGCTTTCTTT.

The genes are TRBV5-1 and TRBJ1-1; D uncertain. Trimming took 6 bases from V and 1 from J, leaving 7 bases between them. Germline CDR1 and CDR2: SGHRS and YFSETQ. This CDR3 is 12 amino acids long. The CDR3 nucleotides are TGCGCCAGCACAACACAGAACACTGAAGCTTTCTTT. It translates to CASTTQNTEAFF.

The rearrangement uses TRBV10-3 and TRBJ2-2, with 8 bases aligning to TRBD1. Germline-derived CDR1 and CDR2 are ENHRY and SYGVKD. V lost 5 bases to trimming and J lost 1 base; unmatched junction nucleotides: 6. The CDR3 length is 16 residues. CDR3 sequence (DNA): TGTGCCATCAGTATTACCGGGACAGGGAACACCGGGGAGCTGTTTTTT. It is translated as CAISITGTGNTGELFF.

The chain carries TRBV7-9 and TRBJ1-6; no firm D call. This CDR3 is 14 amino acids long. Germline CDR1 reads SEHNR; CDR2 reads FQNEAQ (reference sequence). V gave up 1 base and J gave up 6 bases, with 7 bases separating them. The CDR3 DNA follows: TGTGCCAGCAGCTTAGGGCTCGCTAATTCACCCCTCCACTTT. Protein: CASSLGLANSPLHF.

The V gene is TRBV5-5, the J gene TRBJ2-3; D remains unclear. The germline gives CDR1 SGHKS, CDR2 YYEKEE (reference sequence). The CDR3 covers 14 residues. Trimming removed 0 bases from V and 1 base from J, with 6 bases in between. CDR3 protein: CASSLGAGTDTQYF. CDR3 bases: TGTGCCAGCAGCTTGGGGGCAGGCACAGATACGCAGTATTTT.

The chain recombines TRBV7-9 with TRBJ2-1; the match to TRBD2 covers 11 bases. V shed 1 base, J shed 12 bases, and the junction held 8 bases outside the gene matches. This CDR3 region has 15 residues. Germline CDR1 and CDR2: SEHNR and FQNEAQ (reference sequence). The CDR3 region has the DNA TGTGCCAGCAGCTTAGAAGTAGCGGGAGGGTCTGGGCAGTTCTTC. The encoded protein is CASSLEVAGGSGQFF.

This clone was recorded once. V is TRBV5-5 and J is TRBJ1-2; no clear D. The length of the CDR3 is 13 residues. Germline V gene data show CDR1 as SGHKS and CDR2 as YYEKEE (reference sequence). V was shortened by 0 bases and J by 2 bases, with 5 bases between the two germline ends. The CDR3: CASSLVLNYGYTF. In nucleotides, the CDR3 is TGTGCCAGCAGCTTGGTTCTCAACTATGGCTACACCTTC.

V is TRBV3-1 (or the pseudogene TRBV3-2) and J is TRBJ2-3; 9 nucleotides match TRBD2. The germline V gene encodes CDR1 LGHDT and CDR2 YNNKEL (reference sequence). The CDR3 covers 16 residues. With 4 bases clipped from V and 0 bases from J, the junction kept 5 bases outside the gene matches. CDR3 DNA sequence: TGTGCCAGCAGCCTTCTAGCGGGAACTAGCACAGATACGCAGTATTTT. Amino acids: CASSLLAGTSTDTQYF.

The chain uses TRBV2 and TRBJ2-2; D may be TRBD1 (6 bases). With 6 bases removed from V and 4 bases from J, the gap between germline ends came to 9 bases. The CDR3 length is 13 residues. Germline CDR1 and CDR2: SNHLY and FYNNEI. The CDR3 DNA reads TGTGCCAGCAGGGGACATCCCACCGGGGAGCTGTTTTTT. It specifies CASRGHPTGELFF.

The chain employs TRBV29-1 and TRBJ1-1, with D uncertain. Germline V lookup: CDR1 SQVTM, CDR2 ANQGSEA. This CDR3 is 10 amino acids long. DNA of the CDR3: TGCAGTGTCACGGTCACTGAAGCTTTCTTT. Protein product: CSVTVTEAFF.

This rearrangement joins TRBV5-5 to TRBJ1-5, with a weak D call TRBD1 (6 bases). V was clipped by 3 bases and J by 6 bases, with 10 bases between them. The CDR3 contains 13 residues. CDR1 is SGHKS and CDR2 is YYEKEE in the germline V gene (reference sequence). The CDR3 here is CASSSEGVQPQHF. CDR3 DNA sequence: TGTGCCAGCAGCTCTGAGGGGGTTCAGCCCCAGCATTTT. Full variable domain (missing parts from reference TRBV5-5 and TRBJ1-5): DAGVTQSPTHLIKTRGQQVTLRCSPISGHKSVSWYQQVLGQGPQFIFQYYEKEERGRGNFPDRFSARQFPNYSSELNVNALLLGDSALYLCASSSEGVQPQHFGDGTRLSIL.

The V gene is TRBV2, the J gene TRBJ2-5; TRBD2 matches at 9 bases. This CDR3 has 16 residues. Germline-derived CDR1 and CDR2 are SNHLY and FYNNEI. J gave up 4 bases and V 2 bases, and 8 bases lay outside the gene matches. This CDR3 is CASSEPRAGGGETQYF. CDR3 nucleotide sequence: TGTGCCAGCAGTGAACCTCGCGCGGGAGGGGGAGAGACCCAGTACTTC.

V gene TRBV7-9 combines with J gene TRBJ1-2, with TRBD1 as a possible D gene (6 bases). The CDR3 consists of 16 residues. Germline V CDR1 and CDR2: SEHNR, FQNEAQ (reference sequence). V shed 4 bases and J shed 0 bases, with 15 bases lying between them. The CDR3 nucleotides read TGTGCCAGCAGCTCCGGGACAACCGGAACTAACTATGGCTACACCTTC. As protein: CASSSGTTGTNYGYTF.

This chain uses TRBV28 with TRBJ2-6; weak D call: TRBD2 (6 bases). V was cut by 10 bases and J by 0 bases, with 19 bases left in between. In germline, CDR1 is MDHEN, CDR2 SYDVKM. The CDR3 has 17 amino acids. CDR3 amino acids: CAIPGGESSSGANVLTF. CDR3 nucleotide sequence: TGTGCCATCCCGGGCGGGGAGTCGAGCTCTGGGGCCAACGTCCTGACTTTC.

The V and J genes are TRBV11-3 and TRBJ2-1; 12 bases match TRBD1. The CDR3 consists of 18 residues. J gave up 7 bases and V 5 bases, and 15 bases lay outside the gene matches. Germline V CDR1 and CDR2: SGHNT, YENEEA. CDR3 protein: CASSDRPPGQGAGNEQFF. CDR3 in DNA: TGTGCCAGCAGCGATAGGCCCCCGGGACAGGGGGCTGGGAATGAGCAGTTCTTC.

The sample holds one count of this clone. CDR3 in DNA: TGTGCCAGCAGTGTTGAGTTAGTCAATGAGCAGTTCTTC. Translation gives CASSVELVNEQFF. V gene TRBV6-4 combines with J gene TRBJ2-1; the D is unclear. The CDR3 consists of 13 residues. Germline CDR1 MRHNA, CDR2 SNTAGT. Between the trimmed V and J ends, which lost 4 bases and 6 bases, there was a span of 10 bases.

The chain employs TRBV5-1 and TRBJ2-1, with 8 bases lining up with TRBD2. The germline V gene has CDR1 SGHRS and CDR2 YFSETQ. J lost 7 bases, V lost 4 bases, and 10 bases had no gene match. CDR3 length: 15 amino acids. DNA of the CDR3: TGCGCCAGCAGCCCCCAGCGGGAGAGGTGGAATGAGCAGTTCTTC. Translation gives CASSPQRERWNEQFF.

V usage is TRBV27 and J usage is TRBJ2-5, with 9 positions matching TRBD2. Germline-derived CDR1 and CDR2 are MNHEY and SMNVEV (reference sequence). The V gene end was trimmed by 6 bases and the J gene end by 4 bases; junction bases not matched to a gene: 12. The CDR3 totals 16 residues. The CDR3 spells CASSYDLAGASETQYF. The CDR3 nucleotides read TGTGCCAGCAGCTACGATTTAGCGGGAGCGTCAGAGACCCAGTACTTC.

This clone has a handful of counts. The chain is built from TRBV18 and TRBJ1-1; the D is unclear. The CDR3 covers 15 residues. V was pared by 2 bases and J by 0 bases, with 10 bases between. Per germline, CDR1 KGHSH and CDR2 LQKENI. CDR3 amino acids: CASSPAAVMNTEAFF. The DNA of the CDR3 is TGTGCCAGCTCACCAGCGGCAGTGATGAACACTGAAGCTTTCTTT.

CDR3 in DNA: TGTGCCTGGAGTACAACAAGTTACGAGCAGTACTTC. Translating it yields CAWSTTSYEQYF. V usage is TRBV30 and J usage is TRBJ2-7, with unresolved D. The CDR3 sequence is 12 residues long. CDR1 is GTSNPN and CDR2 is SVGIG in the germline V gene (reference sequence). Deletions cut 2 bases from V and 4 bases from J, with 9 bases between.

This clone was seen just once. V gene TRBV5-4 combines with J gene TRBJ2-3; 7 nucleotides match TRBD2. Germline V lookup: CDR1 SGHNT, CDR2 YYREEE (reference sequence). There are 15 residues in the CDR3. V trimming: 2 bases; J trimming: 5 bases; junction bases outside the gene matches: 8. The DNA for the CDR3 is TGTGCCAGCAGCTTCGTGGGAGGGCCCGGAGATACGCAGTATTTT. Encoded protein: CASSFVGGPGDTQYF.

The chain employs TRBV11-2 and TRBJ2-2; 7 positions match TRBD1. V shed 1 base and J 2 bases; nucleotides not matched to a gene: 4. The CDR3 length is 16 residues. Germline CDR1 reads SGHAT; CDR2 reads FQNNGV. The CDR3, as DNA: TGTGCCAGCAGCTTAGCGACAGGGACCAACACCGGGGAGCTGTTTTTT. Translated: CASSLATGTNTGELFF.

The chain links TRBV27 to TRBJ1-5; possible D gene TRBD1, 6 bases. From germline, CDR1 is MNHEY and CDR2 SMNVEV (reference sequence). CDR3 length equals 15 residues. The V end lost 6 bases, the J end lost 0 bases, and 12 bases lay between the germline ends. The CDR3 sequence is CASSRGQFSNQPQHF. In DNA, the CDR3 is TGTGCCAGCAGCCGCGGACAGTTTAGCAATCAGCCCCAGCATTTT.